One T cell receptor (beta chain) is described in this entry. The protocol was immunoSEQ multiplex PCR, while the TCRdb copy is restricted to in-frame clones and leaves out a portion. The repertoire holds roughly 200,000 clones, with around 79% as singletons. The sample originates from a study of blood T cell repertoires in COVID-19. Trimming shortened V by 5 bases and J by 2 bases, and 16 bases separated the two germline ends. CDR1 is KGHDR, CDR2 SFDVKD, per germline. This CDR3 contains 16 residues. This sequence was found in a middle-aged woman with COVID-19, enrolled during active disease. The chain links TRBV24-1 to TRBJ2-3; the D gene is possibly TRBD2 (5 bases). The source material was peripheral blood. As DNA, the CDR3 is TGTGCCACCAGTGGAGCGGCCTCGGGGTCCACAGATACGCAGTATTTT. Translation: CATSGAASGSTDTQYF.